This T cell receptor beta chain comes out of a study of cytomegalovirus exposure and HLA in healthy donors. Regarding this clone: What it binds is not known.

Vbeta (60) and Jbeta (13) primers were used in the PCR. TCRdb keeps only in-frame clones here, not all; method: immunoSEQ multiplex PCR. There are 170,000 or so clones in the sample; 65% to 85% occur only once, and around 6.6% lies in the top ten. Broader study findings: With further analysis later on, most CMV-associated TCR beta chains appeared HLA-restricted.

The CDR3 contains 17 residues. Deletions cut 3 bases from V and 7 bases from J, with 23 bases between. CDR1 and CDR2 from the germline V gene are MNHEY and SMNVEV (reference sequence). This receptor was taken from a male donor in good health and CMV-seropositive. The chain couples TRBV27 to TRBJ2-3; D not resolved. The sample was PBMCs. CDR3 sequence (DNA): TGTGCCAGCAGTTTTTCCCCCTTGATCCTAGGTGTCTATACGCAGTATTTT. Protein: CASSFSPLILGVYTQYF.